What follows is one T cell receptor beta chain and its context. These data belong to a study of OX40 agonist ivuxolimab in advanced cancers. Clones were sequenced by immunoSEQ multiplex PCR, and TCRdb holds only the in-frame ones, with some missing. The sample shows 45,000 to 65,000 clones, approximately 75% of them seen only once. J was trimmed by 8 bases and V by 1 base; bases with no gene match: 6. The germline V gene has CDR1 SGHTA and CDR2 FQGNSA. The CDR3 spans 14 residues. The TCR comes from an adult with an advanced solid tumor such as melanoma, head and neck, liver or kidney cancer. This specimen was CD4+ or CD8+ T cells sorted from blood, taken in a trial of the OX40 agonist ivuxolimab. The J gene is TRBJ2-3, the V gene TRBV7-2, with 7 bases identical to TRBD1. CDR3 sequence: CASSLVGGPGTQYF. DNA for the CDR3: TGTGCCAGCAGCTTAGTAGGGGGCCCTGGTACGCAGTATTTT.